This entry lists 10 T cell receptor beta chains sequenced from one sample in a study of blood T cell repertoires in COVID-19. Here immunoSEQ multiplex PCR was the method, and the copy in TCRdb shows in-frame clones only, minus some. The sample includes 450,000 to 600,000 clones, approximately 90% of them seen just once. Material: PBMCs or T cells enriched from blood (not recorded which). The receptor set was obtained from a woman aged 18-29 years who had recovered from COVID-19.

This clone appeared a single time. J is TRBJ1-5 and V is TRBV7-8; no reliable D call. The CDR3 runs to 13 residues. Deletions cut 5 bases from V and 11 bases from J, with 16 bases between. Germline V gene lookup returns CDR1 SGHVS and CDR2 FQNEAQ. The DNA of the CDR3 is TGTGCCAGCAGCCCCAGAGGGTTAGGCTCCCAGCATTTT. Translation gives CASSPRGLGSQHF.

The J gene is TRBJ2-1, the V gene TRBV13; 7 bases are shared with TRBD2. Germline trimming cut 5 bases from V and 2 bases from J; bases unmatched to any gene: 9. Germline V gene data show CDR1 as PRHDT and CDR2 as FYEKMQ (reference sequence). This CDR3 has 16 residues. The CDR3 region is CASSPRGGNTYNEQFF. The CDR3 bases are TGTGCCAGCAGCCCTAGGGGAGGGAACACCTACAATGAGCAGTTCTTC.

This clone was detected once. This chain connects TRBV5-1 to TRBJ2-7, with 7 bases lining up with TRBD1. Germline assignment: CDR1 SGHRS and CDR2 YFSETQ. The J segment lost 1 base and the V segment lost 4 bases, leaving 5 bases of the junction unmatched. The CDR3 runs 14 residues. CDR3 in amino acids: CASSVGDSSYEQYF. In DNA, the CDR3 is TGCGCCAGCAGCGTAGGGGACAGTTCCTACGAGCAGTACTTC.

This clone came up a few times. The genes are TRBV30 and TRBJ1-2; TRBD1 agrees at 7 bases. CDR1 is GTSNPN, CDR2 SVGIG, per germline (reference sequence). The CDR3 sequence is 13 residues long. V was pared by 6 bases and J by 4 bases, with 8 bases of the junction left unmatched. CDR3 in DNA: TGTGCCTGTCTGAACACAGGGGTCTATGGCTACACCTTC. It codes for CACLNTGVYGYTF.

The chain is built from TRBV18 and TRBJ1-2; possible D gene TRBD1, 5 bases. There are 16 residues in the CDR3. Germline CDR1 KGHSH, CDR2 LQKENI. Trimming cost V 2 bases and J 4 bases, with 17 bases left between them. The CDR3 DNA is TGTGCCAGCTCACCAGGGGAGAACGGGGGACCCTATGGCTACACCTTC. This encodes CASSPGENGGPYGYTF.

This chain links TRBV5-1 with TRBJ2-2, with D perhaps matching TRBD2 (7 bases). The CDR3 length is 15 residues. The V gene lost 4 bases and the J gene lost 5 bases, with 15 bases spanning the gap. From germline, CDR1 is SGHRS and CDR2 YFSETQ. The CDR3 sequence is CASSRGGGGTGELFF. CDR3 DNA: TGCGCCAGCAGCCGCGGGGGCGGCGGAACCGGGGAGCTGTTTTTT.

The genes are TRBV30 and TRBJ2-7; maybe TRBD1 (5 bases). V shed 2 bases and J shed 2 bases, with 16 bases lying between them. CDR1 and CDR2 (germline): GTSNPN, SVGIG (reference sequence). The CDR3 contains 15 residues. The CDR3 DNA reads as TGTGCCTGGAGTCCTCCAGACAGAAGTGCCTACGAGCAGTACTTC. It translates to CAWSPPDRSAYEQYF.

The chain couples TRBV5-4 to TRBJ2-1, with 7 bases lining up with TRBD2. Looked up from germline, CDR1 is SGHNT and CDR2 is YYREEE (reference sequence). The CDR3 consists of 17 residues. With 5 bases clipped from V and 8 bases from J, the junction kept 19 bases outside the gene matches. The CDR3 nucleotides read TGTGCCAGCAGTCCCGGGGGGAGCGGGGCCACGATGGATGAGCAGTTCTTC. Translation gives CASSPGGSGATMDEQFF. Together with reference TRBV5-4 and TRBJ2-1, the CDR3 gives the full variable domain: ETGVTQSPTHLIKTRGQQVTLRCSSQSGHNTVSWYQQALGQGPQFIFQYYREEENGRGNFPPRFSGLQFPNYSSELNVNALELDDSALYLCASSPGGSGATMDEQFFGPGTRLTVL.

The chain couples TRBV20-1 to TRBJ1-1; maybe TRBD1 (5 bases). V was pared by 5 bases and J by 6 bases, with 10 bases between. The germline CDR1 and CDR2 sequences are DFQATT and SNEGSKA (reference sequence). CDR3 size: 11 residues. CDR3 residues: CSAPGGAEAFF. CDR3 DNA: TGCAGTGCTCCTGGGGGGGCTGAAGCTTTCTTT.

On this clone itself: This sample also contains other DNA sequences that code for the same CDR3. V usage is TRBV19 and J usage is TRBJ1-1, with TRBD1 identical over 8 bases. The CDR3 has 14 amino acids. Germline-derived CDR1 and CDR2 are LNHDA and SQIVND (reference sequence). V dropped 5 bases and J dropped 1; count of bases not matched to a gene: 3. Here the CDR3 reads CASSVTGGNTEAFF. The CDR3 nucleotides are TGTGCCAGTAGTGTAACAGGGGGGAACACTGAAGCTTTCTTT. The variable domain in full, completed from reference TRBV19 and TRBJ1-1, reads DGGITQSPKYLFRKEGQNVTLSCEQNLNHDAMYWYRQDPGQGLRLIYYSQIVNDFQKGDIAEGYSVSREKKESFPLTVTSAQKNPTAFYLCASSVTGGNTEAFFGQGTRLTVV.